This T cell receptor beta chain was sequenced during a study of breast tumors, draining lymph nodes, adjacent tissues. Points from the study as a whole: That most tumor T cells come from lymph nodes remained unproven. Tumor and nontumor repertoires were significantly more similar in luminal-like than in basal-like breast cancer. Tumor TCR diversity was below lymph nodes but above nontumor tissue.

TCRdb independently ran MiXCR on the multiplex PCR reads; one entry per CDR3 protein. The table has approximately 230,000 distinct CDR3 sequences, under 40% seen once. This clonotype has more than one count but fewer than ten. What it binds is unknown. Samples came from axillary lymph nodes draining the breast cancer. The CDR3 extends over 19 amino acids. Trimming cost V 2 bases and J 0 bases; bases outside gene matches: 15. Germline V gene lookup returns CDR1 DFQATT and CDR2 SNEGSKA (reference sequence). The chain recombines TRBV20-1 with TRBJ2-7, with TRBD2 matching over 11 bases. The TCR originated in a female donor with breast cancer. Some clones in this sample may be carry-over from other donors' samples. The sequenced sample consisted of axillary lymph node tissue. The CDR3 protein is CSARSPGLAAGTRSYEQYF. For the CDR3, the DNA is TGCAGTGCTAGATCCCCGGGACTAGCGGCAGGCACCCGCTCCTACGAGCAGTACTTC.